What follows is one T cell receptor beta chain and its context. Its recognized antigen is unknown. Read data end 3 residues before the CDR3 end; the end is taken from the germline J gene. Genomic DNA was extracted from sorted cells with the QIAGEN DNeasy Blood and Tissue Kit for TCRbeta CDR3 sequencing. High-throughput TCRbeta CDR3 sequencing, which included PCR amplification with bias correction and internal controls, was done commercially through immunoSEQ. Turning to the authors' computational methods: A unique productive TCRbeta sequence was defined by the CDR3 nucleotide sequence when primers matched, and otherwise by the CDR3 amino acid sequence together with the Vbeta and Jbeta genes. To correct sorting error, sequences shared between sorted populations at a frequency ratio of 2:1 or less were removed; the rest were assigned to the higher population. A sequence counted as donor-reactive if, in CFSE-low cells, the sequence had a frequency of at least 0.01% and was expanded at least 5-fold compared with unstimulated cells. Repertoire divergence was quantified by Jensen-Shannon divergence using the top 100 TCRbeta sequences ranked by frequency. When a sample had multiple sequencing runs, each run was corrected for sorting error separately and the runs were then pooled. TCRdb retrieved this table from immuneACCESS and kept in-frame rearrangements only. Not all clones are present; in checked studies, unresolved V genes account for under half, and no reason is known for the remainder. The V and J calls and clone size were taken over from that table, and D and trimming were inferred from the DNA. The table for this sample lists roughly 5,300 clones. The ten largest clonotypes hold approximately 7% of the sample.

This record belongs to a study of Tregs in tolerant kidney transplant recipients (dated by TCRdb to about 2019). At the level of the whole study: The study used TCRbeta sequencing to identify donor-specific regulatory T cells before combined kidney and bone marrow transplantation, then tracked those cells after transplant.

Related donors were used in the transplants with nonmyeloablative bone marrow transplantation, and mixed chimerism was transient in the human trials. Unstimulated Tregs (CD4+CD25+CD127-), CD4+ non-Tregs (CD4+CD25-), CD4 and CD8 cells were FACS-sorted from thawed PBMCs. Several combined kidney and bone marrow transplant recipients from the ITN036ST trial were included as patients, and samples were available only from these trial subjects. Healthy control blood was separated into PBMCs by Ficoll density gradient and cryopreserved, and patient PBMCs were collected both before and after transplant. The full study reports these points: Biological reproducibility was not directly addressed, though technical replication error appeared minimal. PCR primers changed over time for some patients, so nucleotide-level comparison across those patients' samples was not possible. Expanding Tregs with activated donor B cells appeared to identify the most biologically relevant and donor-specific TCRbeta repertoire. The study was limited by small patient numbers, and the findings need validation in larger populations and under other immunosuppression protocols. Donor-specific Treg expansion exceeded global Treg expansion in tolerant patients, suggesting antigen-driven rather than nonspecific expansion.

From its cysteine to its phenylalanine, the CDR3 spans 13 amino acids. The DNA has 30 bases, all within the CDR3, and is read from base 1. V sheds 3 bases and J sheds 0 bases, leaving 8 bases between their ends. CDR1 SQVTM and CDR2 ANQGSEA were looked up in the germline V gene. This chain joins TRBV29-1 to TRBJ1-2; the D region possibly corresponds to TRBD1 (5 bases align). This TCR was sampled from a human patient who received a combined kidney and bone marrow transplant. Some T cells may be donor cells from the graft after a transplant. Material: CD4+ T cells from blood (PBMCs), obtained about 15 months after the transplant. CDR3 loop: CSVEQGANYGYTF. The CDR3 DNA, read in part, is TGCAGCGTTGAGCAAGGGGCTAACTATGGC.